The T cell receptor (beta chain) under discussion was sequenced for a study of T cell responses to AZD1222 COVID-19 vaccine. Overall study results and limits: Seropositivity was recorded at baseline in only 6 or 7 AZD1222 recipients. Clonal diversity was possibly underestimated, and white British individuals and females predominated among donors.

Libraries were prepared by immunoSEQ multiplex PCR; TCRdb keeps only in-frame clonotypes and omits some of them. This sample yields fewer than 150,000 clones, of which over 90% are seen a single time; around 0.91% belongs to the top ten. Germline V lookup: CDR1 SGDLS, CDR2 YYNGEE. Between the trimmed V and J ends, which lost 3 bases and 9 bases, there was a span of 13 bases. The CDR3 has 13 residues. Worth noting for this clone: Antigen: not known.

This TCR was recovered from an adult in good health. The chain joins TRBV9 to TRBJ2-1; D is undetermined. The sample consisted of peripheral blood, taken on day 0 of AZD1222 vaccination. The CDR3 region has the DNA TGTGCCAGCAGCGAGGCGTTGATAGGTGAGCAGTTCTTC. It specifies CASSEALIGEQFF.